These 17 T cell receptor beta chains originate from one sample sequenced in a study of cytomegalovirus exposure and HLA in healthy donors. PCR employed 60 Vbeta and 13 Jbeta primers. TCRdb keeps only in-frame clones here, not all; method: immunoSEQ multiplex PCR. The sample includes some 140,000 clones, approximately 9% of them seen just once. Sequencing used PBMCs. The receptors stem from a woman aged 40 to 50 in good health and CMV-seropositive.

V usage is TRBV7-6 and J usage is TRBJ2-7; TRBD2 matches at 13 bases. The CDR3 sequence is 16 residues long. Germline CDR1 and CDR2: SGHVS and FNYEAQ. V trimming: 5 bases; J trimming: 1 base; junction bases outside the gene matches: 5. CDR3 bases: TGTGCCAGCAGCCCCCGGACTAGCGGGGGTTCCTACGAGCAGTACTTC. Translated: CASSPRTSGGSYEQYF. The full variable domain, its missing parts supplied by reference TRBV7-6 and TRBJ2-7, is GAGVSQSPRYKVTKRGQDVALRCDPISGHVSLYWYRQALGQGPEFLTYFNYEAQQDKSGLPNDRFSAERPEGSISTLTIQRTEQRDSAMYRCASSPRTSGGSYEQYFGPGTRLTVT.

The J gene is TRBJ1-1, the V gene TRBV10-3, with 9 bases matching TRBD1. J lost 6 bases, V lost 3 bases, and 5 bases had no gene match. This CDR3 spans 14 amino acids. Looked up from germline, CDR1 is ENHRY and CDR2 is SYGVKD. The CDR3 DNA is TGTGCCATCAGTGAACCAAGGACAGGGGCTGAAGCTTTCTTT. Translating gives CAISEPRTGAEAFF.

This clone has more than one count but fewer than ten. V usage is TRBV6-5 and J usage is TRBJ1-4; D unclear. The germline V and J ends were trimmed by 0 bases and 7 bases, with 6 bases remaining between them. This CDR3 is built from 13 residues. The V gene's germline CDR1 is MNHEY and CDR2 SVGAGI. As DNA, the CDR3 is TGTGCCAGCAGTTACTCCCTTCTTGAAAAACTGTTTTTT. This codes for CASSYSLLEKLFF.

The rearrangement uses TRBV19 and TRBJ1-5; the D gene is possibly TRBD1 (6 bases). The CDR3 extends over 15 amino acids. CDR1 and CDR2 (germline): LNHDA, SQIVND (reference sequence). V dropped 5 bases and J dropped 6 bases, with 17 bases sitting between them. CDR3 loop: CASSPQGNEGQPQHF. CDR3 coding DNA: TGTGCCAGTAGTCCTCAGGGGAATGAAGGTCAGCCCCAGCATTTT.

The V gene is TRBV19, the J gene TRBJ1-6, with TRBD1 matching 7 bases. Per the germline V gene, CDR1 is LNHDA and CDR2 is SQIVND (reference sequence). This CDR3 region has 15 residues. The V segment lost 7 bases and the J segment 7 bases; nucleotides outside the gene matches: 10. CDR3: CASTPQGVSNSPLHF. The CDR3 DNA sequence: TGTGCCAGTACCCCGCAGGGGGTCTCCAATTCACCCCTCCACTTT.

This chain uses TRBV2 with TRBJ1-5, with 12 bases lining up with TRBD1. The length of the CDR3 is 16 residues. Germline V gene data show CDR1 as SNHLY and CDR2 as FYNNEI. The ends lost 6 bases at V and 3 bases at J; junction bases unmatched: 6. CDR3 sequence: CASRGTGGNFNQPQHF. The CDR3 coding sequence is TGTGCCAGCAGGGGGACAGGGGGCAACTTCAATCAGCCCCAGCATTTT.

CDR3 sequence: CASSVAGSADTQYF. The DNA for the CDR3 is TGTGCCAGCAGCGTAGCAGGGTCCGCAGATACGCAGTATTTT. This chain links TRBV9 with TRBJ2-3; D is possibly TRBD1 (5 bases). The CDR3 contains 14 residues. The ends were cut back, 0 bases at V and 4 bases at J, with 9 bases in the middle. Per the germline V gene, CDR1 is SGDLS and CDR2 is YYNGEE.

V is TRBV11-2 and J is TRBJ1-1; 7 bases line up with TRBD1. Losses at the gene ends were 4 bases for V and 9 bases for J; bases not matched to a gene: 5. Germline V gene sequence: CDR1 SGHAT, CDR2 FQNNGV. The CDR3 spans 12 residues. CDR3 sequence (DNA): TGTGCCAGCAGCTCGGGGACAGTTAAAGCTTTCTTT. Protein sequence: CASSSGTVKAFF.

V and J are TRBV25-1 and TRBJ2-7; 13 bases map to TRBD2. The DNA matches TRBJ2-1 better at its end, which makes the J call doubtful. The CDR3 totals 15 residues. CDR1 is MGHDK and CDR2 is SYGVNS in the germline V gene. CDR3: CASSEFGLAGDEQFF. DNA of the CDR3: TGTGCCAGCAGTGAATTCGGACTAGCGGGGGACGAGCAGTTCTTC.

The chain couples TRBV6-5 to TRBJ1-2; 8 bases line up with TRBD1. Per the germline V gene, CDR1 is MNHEY and CDR2 is SVGAGI. CDR3 length equals 14 residues. Trimming removed 2 bases from V and 5 bases from J; junction bases left unmatched: 4. The CDR3 DNA follows: TGTGCCAGCAGTTACGCCGGGACAGGATATGGCTACACCTTC. It translates to CASSYAGTGYGYTF.

This clone was picked up a small number of times. J is TRBJ2-7 and V is TRBV5-1; 7 positions match TRBD2. CDR3 length: 14 amino acids. The J segment lost 4 bases and the V segment lost 4 bases, leaving 8 bases of the junction unmatched. Looked up from germline, CDR1 is SGHRS and CDR2 is YFSETQ. The CDR3 sequence is CASSPWEGPYEQYF. DNA of the CDR3: TGCGCCAGCAGCCCGTGGGAGGGACCTTACGAGCAGTACTTC. The whole variable domain, filled in from reference TRBV5-1 and TRBJ2-7, reads KAGVTQTPRYLIKTRGQQVTLSCSPISGHRSVSWYQQTPGQGLQFLFEYFSETQRNKGNFPGRFSGRQFSNSRSEMNVSTLELGDSALYLCASSPWEGPYEQYFGPGTRLTVT.

This clone was found a few times. The CDR3 DNA follows: TGTGCCAGCAGCTTCGTCCAGGGGGCTGGCAATCAGCCCCAGCATTTT. Translated, it gives CASSFVQGAGNQPQHF. V and J are TRBV7-9 and TRBJ1-5, with 8 nucleotides matching TRBD1. Germline CDR1 SEHNR, CDR2 FQNEAQ (reference sequence). This CDR3 has 16 residues. The V segment lost 3 bases and the J segment 2 bases; nucleotides outside the gene matches: 6.

This chain connects TRBV5-5 to TRBJ1-5; no clear D. CDR3 length equals 17 residues. Trimming pared 3 bases from V and 0 bases from J, leaving 16 bases between. Germline V gene lookup returns CDR1 SGHKS and CDR2 YYEKEE (reference sequence). CDR3 region: CASSSTLQRNSNQPQHF. For the CDR3, the DNA is TGTGCCAGCAGCTCAACCCTACAGAGAAATAGCAATCAGCCCCAGCATTTT.

The chain has TRBV7-7 and TRBJ1-4; 11 bases are a match to TRBD1. Germline trimming cut 5 bases from V and 7 bases from J; bases unmatched to any gene: 0. This CDR3 spans 13 amino acids. Germline loops: CDR1 SSHAT, CDR2 FNYEAQ (reference sequence). CDR3 in DNA: TGTGCCAGCAGCGGACAGGGGGCTGAAAAACTGTTTTTT. It codes for CASSGQGAEKLFF.

This clone was counted a few times. The chain recombines TRBV7-9 with TRBJ1-5; possibly TRBD1 for D (6 bases). Germline lookup yields CDR1 SEHNR and CDR2 FQNEAQ (reference sequence). This CDR3 is built from 13 residues. V was cut by 5 bases and J by 7 bases, with 12 bases left in between. CDR3 sequence (DNA): TGTGCCAGCAGCGGGGGCCTGAGACAGCCCCAGCATTTT. This codes for CASSGGLRQPQHF.

The chain employs TRBV19 and TRBJ1-1; weak D call: TRBD1 (5 bases). Trimming removed 1 base from V and 0 bases from J, with 6 bases in between. Germline V gene sequence: CDR1 LNHDA, CDR2 SQIVND (reference sequence). The CDR3 totals 14 residues. CDR3 loop: CASSIGTMNTEAFF. The DNA of the CDR3 is TGTGCCAGTAGTATAGGGACAATGAACACTGAAGCTTTCTTT.

The chain joins TRBV29-1 to TRBJ2-5, with D unclear. CDR3 length: 12 amino acids. Germline V gene lookup returns CDR1 SQVTM and CDR2 ANQGSEA. With 3 bases removed from V and 5 bases from J, the gap between germline ends came to 10 bases. CDR3: CSVDRSRETQYF. The DNA for the CDR3 is TGCAGCGTTGATAGGTCCAGGGAGACCCAGTACTTC.